This T cell receptor (beta chain) is drawn from a study of blood T cells in healthy people across ages. This clonotype was seen ten or more times. Primers used in a second PCR of about 6 to 11 cycles were a sample-barcoded 5' primer and a J-beta primer mix. Each CDR3 protein gets one entry after TCRdb re-called the 5' RACE reads with MiXCR. The data contain some 930,000 distinct CDR3 sequences, almost 30% of them singletons. V was pared by 2 bases and J by 2 bases, with 7 bases between. In germline, CDR1 is DFQATT, CDR2 SNEGSKA (reference sequence). CDR3 length: 12 amino acids. These same records also appear under a second study, on T cells of mothers and their children.

Sequencing was performed on blood. This chain uses TRBV20-1 with TRBJ2-7; D remains unclear. The source is a woman in her forties in good health. The CDR3 is CSARYRTYEQYF. The CDR3 bases are TGCAGTGCTAGATACCGAACCTACGAGCAGTACTTC.